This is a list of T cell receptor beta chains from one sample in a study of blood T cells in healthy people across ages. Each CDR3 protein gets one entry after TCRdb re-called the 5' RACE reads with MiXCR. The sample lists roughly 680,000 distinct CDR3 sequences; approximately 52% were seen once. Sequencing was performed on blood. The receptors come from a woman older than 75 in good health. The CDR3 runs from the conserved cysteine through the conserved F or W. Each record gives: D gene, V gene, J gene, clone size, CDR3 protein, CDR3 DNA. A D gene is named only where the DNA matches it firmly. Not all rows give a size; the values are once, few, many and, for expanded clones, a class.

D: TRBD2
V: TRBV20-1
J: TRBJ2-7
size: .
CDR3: CSASPTSGNSYEQYF
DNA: TGCAGTGCTTCCCCTACTAGCGGGAATTCCTACGAGCAGTACTTC

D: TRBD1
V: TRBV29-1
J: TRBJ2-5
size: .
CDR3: CSVERGQGETQYF
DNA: TGCAGCGTTGAAAGGGGACAGGGTGAGACCCAGTACTTC

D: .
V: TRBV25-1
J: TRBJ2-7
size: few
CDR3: CATQGGSSREQYF
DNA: TGTGCCACCCAGGGAGGCAGTTCCAGGGAGCAGTACTTC

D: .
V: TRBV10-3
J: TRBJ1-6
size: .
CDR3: CAISESGPLSPLHF
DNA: TGTGCCATCAGTGAGTCGGGACCTCTTTCACCCCTCCACTTT

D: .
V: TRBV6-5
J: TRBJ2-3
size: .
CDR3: CASSYDFTTDTQYF
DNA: TGTGCCAGCAGTTACGACTTTACAACAGATACGCAGTATTTT

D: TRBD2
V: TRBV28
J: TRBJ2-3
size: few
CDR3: CASQRGGSTDTQYF
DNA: TGTGCCAGCCAACGGGGGGGTAGCACAGATACGCAGTATTTT

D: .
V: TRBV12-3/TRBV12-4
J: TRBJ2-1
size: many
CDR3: CASSLSRGRNEQFF
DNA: TGTGCCAGCAGTTTATCTCGGGGGCGTAATGAGCAGTTCTTC

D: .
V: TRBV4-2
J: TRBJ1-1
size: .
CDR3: CASSQGTGGDVNTEAFF
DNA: TGTGCCAGCAGCCAAGGAACGGGGGGGGATGTGAACACTGAAGCTTTCTTT

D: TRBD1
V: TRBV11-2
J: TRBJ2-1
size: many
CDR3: CASNRDRDEQFF
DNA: TGTGCCAGCAACCGGGACAGGGATGAGCAGTTCTTC

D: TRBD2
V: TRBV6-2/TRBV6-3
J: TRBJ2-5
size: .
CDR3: CASSGTSRGEQYF
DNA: TGTGCCAGCAGCGGGACTAGCAGAGGAGAGCAGTACTTC

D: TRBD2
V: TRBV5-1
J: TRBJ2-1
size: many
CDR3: CASSLGTSGANEQFF
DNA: TGCGCCAGCAGCCTGGGGACTAGCGGGGCTAATGAGCAGTTCTTC

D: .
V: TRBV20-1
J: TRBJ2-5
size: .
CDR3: CSALSSTGQYF
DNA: TGCAGTGCTCTTTCTTCAACGGGGCAGTACTTC

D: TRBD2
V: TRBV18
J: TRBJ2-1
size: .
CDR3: CASSQRTSGNSYNEQFF
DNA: TGTGCCAGCTCACAACGGACTAGCGGAAACTCCTACAATGAGCAGTTCTTC

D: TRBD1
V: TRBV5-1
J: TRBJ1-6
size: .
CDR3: CASSTGQAFEDSPLHF
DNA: TGCGCCAGCAGCACGGGACAGGCGTTCGAGGATTCACCCCTCCACTTT

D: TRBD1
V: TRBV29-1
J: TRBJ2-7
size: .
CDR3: CSVTGADEQYF
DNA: TGCAGCGTGACAGGGGCGGACGAGCAGTACTTC

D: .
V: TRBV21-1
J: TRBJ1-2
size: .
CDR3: CASSKVKDRVGFYYGYTF
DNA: TGTGCCAGCAGCAAAGTTAAAGACAGGGTGGGCTTCTACTATGGCTACACCTTC